The rows below give T cell receptor beta chains drawn from one sample of a study of beta chain features in type 1 diabetes. Clones were sequenced by immunoSEQ multiplex PCR, and TCRdb holds only the in-frame ones, with some missing. Among fewer than 300,000 clones, roughly 22% were seen once, and the ten largest hold 0.028%. Sequenced sample: naive CD4+ T cells from blood. The receptors stem from a woman in her 40s with type 1 diabetes. Each CDR3 is given with its conserved first and last residue. Each record gives: V gene, clone size, J gene, CDR3 length, D gene, CDR3 DNA, CDR3 protein. A D gene is named only where the DNA matches it firmly. Size values are once, few and many counts, or a class for expanded clones, and some rows have none.

>TRBV29-1|.|TRBJ2-7|15|.
TGCAGCGTTGAAAGGCTCCCAACGGGCTCCTACGAGCAGTACTTC
CSVERLPTGSYEQYF
>TRBV7-9|few|TRBJ2-7|13|.
TGTGCCAGCAGCCCAGAGAGAATGGAGGAGCAGTACTTC
CASSPERMEEQYF
>TRBV9|few|TRBJ2-5|15|TRBD1
TGTGCCAGCAGCTTAGGGACAGGGCAAGGAGAGACCCAGTACTTC
CASSLGTGQGETQYF
>TRBV5-4|.|TRBJ1-1|16|TRBD1
TGTGCCAGCAGCTTGGGTGGGACAGCAAAGAACACTGAAGCTTTCTTT
CASSLGGTAKNTEAFF
>TRBV7-2|.|TRBJ2-1|16|TRBD2
TGTGCCAGCAGACGGACTAGCGGGAGTCCCTACAATGAGCAGTTCTTC
CASRRTSGSPYNEQFF
>TRBV7-6|.|TRBJ2-5|15|TRBD2
TGTGCCAGCAGCCGAGCGGGACCGTACCAAGAGACCCAGTACTTC
CASSRAGPYQETQYF
>TRBV9|.|TRBJ2-2|16|.
TGTGCCAGCAGCGTAGCTGTGGGCGCAGACACCGGGGAGCTGTTTTTT
CASSVAVGADTGELFF
>TRBV7-3|.|TRBJ2-1|14|.
TGTGCCAGCAGCTTAATAGCGACGGGTCGGGCGCAGTTCTTC
CASSLIATGRAQFF
>TRBV28|.|TRBJ1-5|12|.
TGTGCCAGCAATTCACAGGGTCAGCCCCAGCATTTT
CASNSQGQPQHF
>TRBV5-1|few|TRBJ1-2|14|TRBD1
TGCGCCAGCAGCTTGTTCGACAGGGCCAGCGGCTACACCTTC
CASSLFDRASGYTF
>TRBV7-3|few|TRBJ2-3|12|.
TGTGCCAGCAGCCCAGATACAGATACGCAGTATTTT
CASSPDTDTQYF
>TRBV5-1|few|TRBJ2-5|15|.
TGCGCCAGCGCCGGAGAAGACAGGAAGGGGGAGACCCAGTACTTC
CASAGEDRKGETQYF
>TRBV28|.|TRBJ1-5|15|.
TGTGCCAGCAGTTCCCCGGACGGGGACAATCAGCCCCAGCATTTT
CASSSPDGDNQPQHF
>TRBV9|few|TRBJ1-1|15|.
TGTGCCAGCAGCGTAGCTCCTTCAGGAGGGACTGAAGCTTTCTTT
CASSVAPSGGTEAFF
>TRBV9|.|TRBJ1-1|14|.
TGTGCCAGCAGCGTAGGGTCAGAGAACACTGAAGCTTTCTTT
CASSVGSENTEAFF
>TRBV29-1|.|TRBJ2-5|13|.
TGCAGCGTTAACAGGTGGGGTGAGGAGACCCAGTACTTC
CSVNRWGEETQYF
>TRBV30|.|TRBJ2-1|15|TRBD2
TGTGCCTGGAGTCCCGGGACTAGCAAATACAATGAGCAGTTCTTC
CAWSPGTSKYNEQFF
>TRBV29-1|few|TRBJ1-1|10|.
TGCAGCGTTGCCGACAGGGAAGCTTTCTTT
CSVADREAFF
>TRBV5-1|few|TRBJ1-5|16|.
TGCGCCAGCAGCTTCGCTCCCCAGGGATTCGGTCAGCCCCAGCATTTT
CASSFAPQGFGQPQHF
>TRBV5-4|few|TRBJ1-2|14|TRBD1
TGTGCCAGCAGCTTGGCCGGGACAGGGTATGGCTACACCTTC
CASSLAGTGYGYTF
>TRBV7-3|.|TRBJ1-1|16|.
TGTGCCAGCAGCTTATTCCAGACAGGCCTGAACACTGAAGCTTTCTTT
CASSLFQTGLNTEAFF
>TRBV6-6|few|TRBJ2-3|14|TRBD1
TGTGCCAGCTTTCGGGACAGGGAACAACATACGCAGTATTTT
CASFRDREQHTQYF
>TRBV7-9|.|TRBJ2-5|13|.
TGTGCCAGCAGCACTCTAGCGAAAGAGACCCAGTACTTC
CASSTLAKETQYF
>TRBV7-2|.|TRBJ2-3|15|.
TGTGCCAGCAGCCAACATGGCCAGGGGTCAGATACGCAGTATTTT
CASSQHGQGSDTQYF
>TRBV25-1|few|TRBJ2-1|16|TRBD2
TGTGCCAGCAGTGATATTGCTAGCGGCACTTACAATGAGCAGTTCTTC
CASSDIASGTYNEQFF
>TRBV4-1|.|TRBJ2-3|14|.
TGCGCCAGCAGCCAATTGGGAGTTGCAGATACGCAGTATTTT
CASSQLGVADTQYF
>TRBV7-9|.|TRBJ1-2|14|TRBD1
TGTGCCAGCAGCTTGGAGACAGGGCTAAATGGCTACACCTTC
CASSLETGLNGYTF
>TRBV7-2|.|TRBJ2-7|12|.
TGTGCCAGCAGCCCAATTGCGGGCGAGCAGTACTTC
CASSPIAGEQYF
>TRBV29-1|few|TRBJ2-3|12|.
TGCGCTGGGGGCCTGGATTCAGATACGCAGTATTTT
CAGGLDSDTQYF
>TRBV6-5|.|TRBJ2-1|14|.
TGTGCCAGCAGTAGCCCCATCTCCTACAATGAGCAGTTCTTC
CASSSPISYNEQFF
>TRBV4-2|.|TRBJ2-3|14|.
TGTGCCAGCAGCTCCCTCCTCAGTCCAGATACGCAGTATTTT
CASSSLLSPDTQYF
>TRBV28|.|TRBJ2-7|15|TRBD1
TGTGCCAGCAGTCCCCGGACAGGGAGACCCTACGAGCAGTACTTC
CASSPRTGRPYEQYF
>TRBV10-3|few|TRBJ1-3|17|TRBD1
TGTGCCATCAGTGAAAACCGACAGGGCCACTCTGGAAACACCATATATTTT
CAISENRQGHSGNTIYF
>TRBV28|.|TRBJ1-1|12|.
TGTGCCAGCAGTTTCTCAGGTTTTGAAGCTTTCTTT
CASSFSGFEAFF
>TRBV20-1|once|TRBJ2-1|11|.
TGCAGTGCTTCCACAGGGCATGAGCAGTTCTTC
CSASTGHEQFF
>TRBV5-1|.|TRBJ2-3|13|.
TGCGCCAGCAGCTTGGACGGTACAGATACGCAGTATTTT
CASSLDGTDTQYF
>TRBV7-9|.|TRBJ1-1|13|.
TGTGCCAGCAGCCAGAGGGTGAACACTGAAGCTTTCTTT
CASSQRVNTEAFF
>TRBV27|.|TRBJ1-2|15|.
TGTGCCAGCAGTTTGGGCACCCTTGACGGCTATGGCTACACCTTC
CASSLGTLDGYGYTF
>TRBV9|.|TRBJ2-3|14|.
TGTGCCAGCGGTCGTCGCGAAAGCACAGATACGCAGTATTTT
CASGRRESTDTQYF
>TRBV5-4|few|TRBJ2-7|14|TRBD1
TGTGCCAGCAGCCCCCGGACAGGAGGCTACGAGCAGTACTTC
CASSPRTGGYEQYF
>TRBV4-1|.|TRBJ2-7|17|TRBD1
TGCGCCAGCAGCCAAAGGGTAACCGGGACAGGCCACTACGAGCAGTACTTC
CASSQRVTGTGHYEQYF
>TRBV7-9|.|TRBJ1-4|19|TRBD1
TGTGCCAGCAGCCCATCCCGGGACAGGAGTTTTACAACTAATGAAAAACTGTTTTTT
CASSPSRDRSFTTNEKLFF
>TRBV6-5|few|TRBJ2-5|15|TRBD2
TGTGCCAGCGGGACTAGCGGGAGGGCGGGAGAGACCCAGTACTTC
CASGTSGRAGETQYF
>TRBV15|few|TRBJ2-5|12|.
TGTGCCACCAGCAGAGGAGAAGAGACCCAGTACTTC
CATSRGEETQYF
>TRBV15|few|TRBJ2-7|15|.
TGTGCCACCAGCTGGGAGGTAGGCAGGACCTACGAGCAGTACTTC
CATSWEVGRTYEQYF
>TRBV28|few|TRBJ2-1|13|.
TGTGCCAGCAGACTGACTAGTCCGGGCGTGCAGTTCTTC
CASRLTSPGVQFF
>TRBV29-1|.|TRBJ2-5|13|.
TGCAGCGTTGTTGTTTCGGGTTTCGAGACCCAGTACTTC
CSVVVSGFETQYF
>TRBV28|few|TRBJ2-1|14|.
TGTGCCAGCAGTTCACCCTCGATCAGGAATGAGCAGTTCTTC
CASSSPSIRNEQFF
>TRBV30|.|TRBJ1-5|15|.
TGTGCCTGGAACGGACTCGACGGTCCTGGACAGCCCCAGCATTTT
CAWNGLDGPGQPQHF
>TRBV15|.|TRBJ2-7|13|TRBD1
TGTGCCACCAGCAGAATCAGGGGGTACGAGCAGTACTTC
CATSRIRGYEQYF
>TRBV29-1|.|TRBJ2-7|15|.
TGCAGCGTCCAAAGAGGGGAGTTGGGGGGCTACGAGCAGTACTTC
CSVQRGELGGYEQYF
>TRBV27|.|TRBJ2-7|14|TRBD1
TGTGCCAGCAGCCGGCGGACAGGGACGGGCGAGCAGTACTTC
CASSRRTGTGEQYF
>TRBV7-9|few|TRBJ2-7|14|.
TGTGCCAGCAGCTTAGGAATAGGGGGCTACGAGCAGTACTTC
CASSLGIGGYEQYF